These 15 T cell receptor beta chains were sequenced from one sample in a study of blood T cell repertoires in COVID-19. Assay used: immunoSEQ multiplex PCR; TCRdb lists only in-frame clones, some missing. This table holds over 100,000 clones, about 80% found once. Input material: peripheral blood. Receptors originate from a man in his sixties with active or convalescent COVID-19.

The chain joins TRBV21-1 to TRBJ2-7; no DNA check was done on the table's D call, TRBD2. TRBV21-1 is a documented pseudogene. The CDR3 runs 18 residues. CDR3 region: CASSKSASGRANPYEQYF. DNA for the CDR3: TGTGCCAGCAGCAAATCAGCTAGCGGGAGGGCCAATCCCTACGAGCAGTACTTC.

This clone was counted only a few times. The V call is TRBV28, the J call TRBJ1-3; 7 bases agree with TRBD1. CDR1 and CDR2 (germline): MDHEN, SYDVKM. The CDR3 is 14 amino acids. Trimming at V came to 5 bases and at J to 4 bases, leaving 5 bases not matched to a gene. CDR3 loop: CASSPSGGGNTIYF. CDR3 DNA: TGTGCCAGCAGTCCCTCAGGGGGAGGAAACACCATATATTTT.

This clone was seen more than once but under ten times. V and J are TRBV10-3 and TRBJ2-7; 8 bases map to TRBD2. Germline CDR1 is ENHRY and CDR2 is SYGVKD. V trimming: 7 bases; J trimming: 1 base; junction bases outside the gene matches: 6. This CDR3 is 14 amino acids long. As DNA, the CDR3 is TGTGCCATCAATGAAGCGGGAGTATCCTACGAGCAGTACTTC. It codes for CAINEAGVSYEQYF.

The count of this clone is one. CDR3 sequence: CASSFSRGDEQYF. Here the CDR3 DNA reads TGTGCCAGCAGCTTTTCAAGGGGCGACGAGCAGTACTTC. This chain links TRBV11-2 with TRBJ2-7, with D possibly matching TRBD1 (5 bases). The CDR3 length is 13 residues. V was trimmed by 3 bases and J by 5 bases, leaving 11 bases between them. Germline assignment: CDR1 SGHAT and CDR2 FQNNGV.

The genes are TRBV29-1 and TRBJ2-3, with TRBD2 matching over 7 bases. With V trimmed by 0 bases and J by 5 bases, 2 bases remained unmatched. The V gene's germline CDR1 is SQVTM and CDR2 ANQGSEA. CDR3 length: 13 residues. The CDR3 is CSVEEGGGDTQYF. Written as DNA, the CDR3 is TGCAGCGTTGAAGAGGGGGGGGGAGATACGCAGTATTTT.

Turning to this clone: The CDR3 carries no conserved terminal phenylalanine or tryptophan, so it likely arises from a read error. The DNA is left out, because the CDR3 cannot be placed on it with certainty; the CDR3 is given as TCRdb lists it. This chain joins TRBV20-1 and TRBJ2-7; the table's D call of TRBD1 was not tested on the DNA. The germline V gene encodes CDR1 DFQATT and CDR2 SNEGSKA (reference sequence). 8 amino acids form the CDR3, both terminal residues included. CDR3 sequence reads: CSVARGAL.

The chain has TRBV18 and TRBJ1-1; D is unclear. V lost 6 bases and J 1 base, leaving 9 bases between the germline ends. Germline CDR1 is KGHSH and CDR2 is LQKENI. This CDR3 region has 13 residues. DNA of the CDR3: TGTGCCAGCTCTCACGGGGAGAACACTGAAGCTTTCTTT. This sequence encodes CASSHGENTEAFF. Variable domain in full (rest from reference TRBV18 and TRBJ1-1): NAGVMQNPRHLVRRRGQEARLRCSPMKGHSHVYWYRQLPEEGLKFMVYLQKENIIDESGMPKERFSAEFPKEGPSILRIQQVVRGDSAAYFCASSHGENTEAFFGQGTRLTVV.

The chain carries TRBV27 and TRBJ1-1, with 8 bases aligning to TRBD1. The V gene end was trimmed by 6 bases and the J gene end by 5 bases; junction bases not matched to a gene: 11. The germline CDR1 and CDR2 sequences are MNHEY and SMNVEV (reference sequence). The CDR3 runs 15 residues. The CDR3 region is CASSRTGGGWTEAFF. The CDR3 nucleotides are TGTGCCAGCAGCCGAACAGGGGGAGGTTGGACTGAAGCTTTCTTT.

The count of this clone is one. This chain uses TRBV19 with TRBJ2-7; perhaps TRBD2 as D (5 bases). CDR3 size: 12 residues. The germline V gene encodes CDR1 LNHDA and CDR2 SQIVND (reference sequence). With 3 bases removed from V and 3 bases from J, the gap between germline ends came to 6 bases. CDR3 DNA sequence: TGTGCCAGTAGTATCGGGAACTACGAGCAGTACTTC. Its translation is CASSIGNYEQYF.

This clone was seen more than once but under ten times. The chain joins TRBV10-3 to TRBJ2-3; the D gene is possibly TRBD1 (5 bases). The germline V gene has CDR1 ENHRY and CDR2 SYGVKD. V shed 4 bases and J shed 6 bases, with 8 bases lying between them. CDR3 size: 12 residues. CDR3: CAISADSDTQYF. For the CDR3, the DNA is TGTGCCATCAGTGCCGACAGCGATACGCAGTATTTT.

The chain joins TRBV19 to TRBJ2-7; maybe TRBD2 (5 bases). Trimming took 5 bases from V and 0 from J, leaving 14 bases between them. The length of the CDR3 is 15 residues. Germline CDR1 and CDR2: LNHDA and SQIVND (reference sequence). DNA of the CDR3: TGTGCCAGTAGTGATGGACTCTCGAGCTCCTACGAGCAGTACTTC. This encodes CASSDGLSSSYEQYF.

This chain joins TRBV6-5 and TRBJ1-1, with D possibly matching TRBD1 (6 bases). The CDR3 has 14 residues. Trimming removed 6 bases at V and 0 bases at J, with 11 bases between. CDR1 and CDR2 (germline): MNHEY, SVGAGI. CDR3 residues: CASSADRLNTEAFF. CDR3 DNA sequence: TGTGCCAGCAGCGCGGACAGATTGAACACTGAAGCTTTCTTT.

The rearrangement uses TRBV9 and TRBJ1-6; D perhaps matches TRBD1 (5 bases). Germline V CDR1 and CDR2: SGDLS, YYNGEE. CDR3 size: 15 residues. Trimming pared 0 bases from V and 10 bases from J, leaving 14 bases between. CDR3 sequence: CASSVEGGVGSPLHF. The CDR3 region has the DNA TGTGCCAGCAGCGTAGAGGGAGGGGTAGGGTCACCCCTCCACTTT.

This clone was seen only a few times. The chain couples TRBV28 to TRBJ2-7, with D unresolved. CDR3 length equals 11 residues. Germline V gene lookup returns CDR1 MDHEN and CDR2 SYDVKM. Trimming pared 6 bases from V and 3 bases from J, leaving 6 bases between. The CDR3 DNA reads TGTGCCAGCAGGTCCCTCTACGAGCAGTACTTC. This sequence encodes CASRSLYEQYF.

This clone was observed once. The rearrangement links TRBV3-1 (or the pseudogene TRBV3-2) to TRBJ2-2, with 8 bases lining up with TRBD1. After removal of 4 bases from V and 3 bases from J, the junction contained 7 bases not matched to a gene. The germline CDR1 and CDR2 sequences are LGHDT and YNNKEL (reference sequence). The CDR3 is made up of 16 amino acids. This chain's CDR3 is CASSRSGGQDTGELFF. The CDR3 DNA follows: TGTGCCAGCAGCCGATCAGGGGGCCAAGACACCGGGGAGCTGTTTTTT.